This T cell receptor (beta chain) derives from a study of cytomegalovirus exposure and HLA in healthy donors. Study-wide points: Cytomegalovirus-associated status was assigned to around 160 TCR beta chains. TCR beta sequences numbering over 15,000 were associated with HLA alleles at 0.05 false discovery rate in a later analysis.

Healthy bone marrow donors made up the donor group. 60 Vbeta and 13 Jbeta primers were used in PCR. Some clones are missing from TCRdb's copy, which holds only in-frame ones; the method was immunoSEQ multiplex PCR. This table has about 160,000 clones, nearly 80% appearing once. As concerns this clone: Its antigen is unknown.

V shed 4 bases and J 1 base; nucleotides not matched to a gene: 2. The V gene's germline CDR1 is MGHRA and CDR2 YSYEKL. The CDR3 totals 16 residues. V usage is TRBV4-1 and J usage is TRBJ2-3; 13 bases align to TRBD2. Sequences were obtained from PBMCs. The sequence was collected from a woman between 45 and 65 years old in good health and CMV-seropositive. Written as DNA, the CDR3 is TGCGCCAGCAGCCTCGGACTAGCGGGAGGCACAGATACGCAGTATTTT. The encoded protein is CASSLGLAGGTDTQYF.